Reported below is one TCR beta chain. Its antigen is undetermined. These data come from a study of T-cell memory formation after mild COVID-19. Study results and limitations: Some SARS-CoV-2-responding clones were already detected in memory before infection. Contracting CD4+ clones sat mainly in CM and EM; CD8+ in EMRA. Whereas later expanders leaned CD4+, clones contracting day 15 to 85 showed a balanced CD4/CD8 makeup.

A 5'RACE reaction primed in the constant segment made cDNA libraries of TCR alpha and TCR beta, and these carried sample barcodes and UMIs. TCRdb reanalysed the 5' RACE reads using MiXCR and keeps one entry per CDR3 protein. The sample lists roughly 580,000 distinct CDR3 sequences; roughly 18% were seen once. Germline CDR1 reads SQVTM; CDR2 reads ANQGSEA. This CDR3 spans 12 amino acids. Trimming left V 2 bases short and J 2 bases short, with 7 bases between. V gene TRBV29-1 combines with J gene TRBJ2-7, with D perhaps matching TRBD1 (5 bases). This TCR came from an adult woman who had mild COVID-19 (a few samples of this study predate the infection). Cell type and time point are not known. Sequenced: PBMCs or a T cell subset sorted from them (not recorded which). CDR3 loop: CSVESGPYEQYF. The CDR3 region has the DNA TGCAGCGTTGAATCAGGGCCCTACGAGCAGTACTTC.